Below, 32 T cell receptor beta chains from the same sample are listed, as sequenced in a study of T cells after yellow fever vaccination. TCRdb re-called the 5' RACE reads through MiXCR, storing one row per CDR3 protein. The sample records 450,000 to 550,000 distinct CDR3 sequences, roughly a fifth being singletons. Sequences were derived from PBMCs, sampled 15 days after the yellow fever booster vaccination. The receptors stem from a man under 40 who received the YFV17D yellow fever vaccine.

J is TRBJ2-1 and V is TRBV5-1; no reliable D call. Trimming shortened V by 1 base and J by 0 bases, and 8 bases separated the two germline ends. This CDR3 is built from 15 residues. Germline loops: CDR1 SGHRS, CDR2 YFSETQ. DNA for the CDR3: TGCGCCAGCAGCTTGATGGCGAGCTCCTACAATGAGCAGTTCTTC. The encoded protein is CASSLMASSYNEQFF.

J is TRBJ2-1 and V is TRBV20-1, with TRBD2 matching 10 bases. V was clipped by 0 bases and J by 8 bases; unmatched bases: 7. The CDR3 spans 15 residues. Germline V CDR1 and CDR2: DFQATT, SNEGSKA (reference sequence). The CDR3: CSARDLLAGAYEQFF. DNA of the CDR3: TGCAGTGCTAGAGATTTGCTAGCGGGAGCATATGAGCAGTTCTTC.

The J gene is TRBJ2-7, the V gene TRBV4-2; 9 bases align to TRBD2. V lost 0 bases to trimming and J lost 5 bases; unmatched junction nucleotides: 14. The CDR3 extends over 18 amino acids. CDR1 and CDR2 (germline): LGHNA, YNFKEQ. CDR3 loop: CASSQESGASGNPNEQYF. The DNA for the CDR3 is TGTGCCAGCAGCCAAGAATCGGGGGCTAGCGGGAACCCCAACGAGCAGTACTTC.

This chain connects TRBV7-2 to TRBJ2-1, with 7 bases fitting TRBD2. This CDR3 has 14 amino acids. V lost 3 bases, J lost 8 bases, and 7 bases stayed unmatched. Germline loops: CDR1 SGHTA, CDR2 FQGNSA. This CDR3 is CASSFSSGQDEQFF. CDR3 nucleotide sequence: TGTGCCAGCAGCTTTAGTAGCGGGCAAGATGAGCAGTTCTTC.

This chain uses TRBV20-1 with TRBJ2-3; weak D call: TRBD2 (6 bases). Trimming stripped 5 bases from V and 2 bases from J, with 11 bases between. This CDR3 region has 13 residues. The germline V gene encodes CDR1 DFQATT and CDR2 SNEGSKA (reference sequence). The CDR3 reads CSAGREYTDTQYF. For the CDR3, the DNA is TGCAGTGCTGGACGGGAGTACACAGATACGCAGTATTTT.

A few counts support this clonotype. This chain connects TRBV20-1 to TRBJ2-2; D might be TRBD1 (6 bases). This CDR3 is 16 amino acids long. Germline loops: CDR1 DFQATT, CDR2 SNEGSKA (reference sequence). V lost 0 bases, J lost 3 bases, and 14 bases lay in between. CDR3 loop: CSAREDSKGDTGELFF. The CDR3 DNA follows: TGCAGTGCTAGAGAAGACTCCAAGGGGGACACCGGGGAGCTGTTTTTT.

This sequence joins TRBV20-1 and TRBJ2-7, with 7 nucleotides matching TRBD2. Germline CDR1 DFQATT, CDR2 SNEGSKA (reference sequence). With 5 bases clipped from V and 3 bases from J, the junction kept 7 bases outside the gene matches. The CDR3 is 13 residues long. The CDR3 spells CSAQGGEYYEQYF. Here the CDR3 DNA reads TGCAGTGCTCAGGGAGGGGAATACTACGAGCAGTACTTC.

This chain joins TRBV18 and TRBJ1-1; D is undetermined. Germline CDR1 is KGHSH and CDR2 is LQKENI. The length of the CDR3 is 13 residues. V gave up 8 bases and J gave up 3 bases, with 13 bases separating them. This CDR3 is CASASFQDTEAFF. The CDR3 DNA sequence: TGTGCCAGCGCAAGTTTCCAGGACACTGAAGCTTTCTTT.

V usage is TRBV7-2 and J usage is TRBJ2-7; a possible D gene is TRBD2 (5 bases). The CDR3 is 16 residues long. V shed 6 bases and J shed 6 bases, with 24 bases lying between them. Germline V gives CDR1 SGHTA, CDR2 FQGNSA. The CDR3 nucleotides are TGTGCCAGCAGAGAATCCTCCGGGATCCCCCTGGGCGAGCAGTACTTC. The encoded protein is CASRESSGIPLGEQYF. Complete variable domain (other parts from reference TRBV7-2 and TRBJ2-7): GAGVSQSPSNKVTEKGKDVELRCDPISGHTALYWYRQSLGQGLEFLIYFQGNSAPDKSGLPSDRFSAERTGGSVSTLTIQRTQQEDSAVYLCASRESSGIPLGEQYFGPGTRLTVT.

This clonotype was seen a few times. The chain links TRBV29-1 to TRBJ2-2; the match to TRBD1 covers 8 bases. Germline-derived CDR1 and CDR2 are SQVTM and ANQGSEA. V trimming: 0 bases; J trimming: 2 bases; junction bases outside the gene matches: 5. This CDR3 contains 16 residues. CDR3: CSVEDLRGLNTGELFF. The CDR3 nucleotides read TGCAGCGTTGAAGATCTCAGGGGGCTTAACACCGGGGAGCTGTTTTTT.

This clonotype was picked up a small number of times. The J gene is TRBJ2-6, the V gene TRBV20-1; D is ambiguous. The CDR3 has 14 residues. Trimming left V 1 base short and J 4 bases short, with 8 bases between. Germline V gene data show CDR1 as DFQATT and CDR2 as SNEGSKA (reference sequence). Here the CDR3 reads CSARGGGGANVLTF. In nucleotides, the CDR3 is TGCAGTGCTAGAGGCGGCGGCGGGGCCAACGTCCTGACTTTC.

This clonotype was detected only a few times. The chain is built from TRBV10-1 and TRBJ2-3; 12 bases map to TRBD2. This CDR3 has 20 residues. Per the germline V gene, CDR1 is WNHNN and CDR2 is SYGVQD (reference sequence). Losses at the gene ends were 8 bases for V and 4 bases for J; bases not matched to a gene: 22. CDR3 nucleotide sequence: TGCGCCAGCCTTCCGAGGACTAGCGGGACCTTAGGGAGTCGGTCAGATACGCAGTATTTT. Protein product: CASLPRTSGTLGSRSDTQYF.

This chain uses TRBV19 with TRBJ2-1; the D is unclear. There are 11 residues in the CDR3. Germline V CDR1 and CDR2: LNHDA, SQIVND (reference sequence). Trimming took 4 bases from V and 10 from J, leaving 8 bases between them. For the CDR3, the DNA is TGTGCCAGTAGTAACTGGGAAGAGCAGTTCTTC. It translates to CASSNWEEQFF.

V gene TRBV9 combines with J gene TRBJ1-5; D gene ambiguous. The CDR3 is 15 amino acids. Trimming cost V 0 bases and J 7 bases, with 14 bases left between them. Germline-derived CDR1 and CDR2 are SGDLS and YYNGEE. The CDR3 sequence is CASSVGGGRMQPQHF. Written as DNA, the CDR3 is TGTGCCAGCAGCGTAGGAGGAGGGAGAATGCAGCCCCAGCATTTT.

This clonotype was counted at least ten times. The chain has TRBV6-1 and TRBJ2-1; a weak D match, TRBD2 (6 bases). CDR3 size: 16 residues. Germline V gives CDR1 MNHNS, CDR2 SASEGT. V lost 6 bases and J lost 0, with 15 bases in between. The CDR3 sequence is CASSRTGSTSYNEQFF. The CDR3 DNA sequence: TGTGCCAGCAGCCGGACCGGGAGCACCTCCTACAATGAGCAGTTCTTC.

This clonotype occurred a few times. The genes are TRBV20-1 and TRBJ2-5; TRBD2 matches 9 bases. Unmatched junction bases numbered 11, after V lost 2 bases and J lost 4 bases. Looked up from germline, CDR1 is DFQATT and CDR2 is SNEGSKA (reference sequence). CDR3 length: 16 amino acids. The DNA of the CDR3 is TGCAGTGCTAGATCTCTTGGTAGCGGGAGCCCAGAGACCCAGTACTTC. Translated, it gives CSARSLGSGSPETQYF.

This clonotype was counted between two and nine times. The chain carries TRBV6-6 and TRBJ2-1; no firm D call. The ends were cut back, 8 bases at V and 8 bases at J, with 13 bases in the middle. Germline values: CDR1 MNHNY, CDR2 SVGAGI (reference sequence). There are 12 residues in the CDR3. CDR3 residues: CASFRGVDEQFF. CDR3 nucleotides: TGTGCCAGCTTTAGAGGAGTCGATGAGCAGTTCTTC.

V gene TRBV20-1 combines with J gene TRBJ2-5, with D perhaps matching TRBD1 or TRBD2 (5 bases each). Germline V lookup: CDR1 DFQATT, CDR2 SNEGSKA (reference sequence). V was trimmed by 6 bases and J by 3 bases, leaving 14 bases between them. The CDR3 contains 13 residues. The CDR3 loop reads CSAIQGEKETQYF. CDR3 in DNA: TGCAGTGCCATTCAGGGAGAAAAAGAGACCCAGTACTTC.

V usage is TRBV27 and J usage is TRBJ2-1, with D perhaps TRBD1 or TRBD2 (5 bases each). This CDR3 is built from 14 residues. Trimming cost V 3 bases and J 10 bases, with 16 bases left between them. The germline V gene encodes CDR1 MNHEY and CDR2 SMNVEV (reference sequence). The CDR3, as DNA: TGTGCCAGCAGTTTGAGTGTGAGTGGGGGAGAGCAGTTCTTC. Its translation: CASSLSVSGGEQFF.

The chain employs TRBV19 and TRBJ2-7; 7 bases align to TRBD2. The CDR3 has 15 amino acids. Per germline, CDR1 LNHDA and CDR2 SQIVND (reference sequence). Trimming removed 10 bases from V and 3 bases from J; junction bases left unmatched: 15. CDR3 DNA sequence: TGTGCCACCAACCCACCTAGCGGAGGAATCTACGAGCAGTACTTC. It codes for CATNPPSGGIYEQYF.

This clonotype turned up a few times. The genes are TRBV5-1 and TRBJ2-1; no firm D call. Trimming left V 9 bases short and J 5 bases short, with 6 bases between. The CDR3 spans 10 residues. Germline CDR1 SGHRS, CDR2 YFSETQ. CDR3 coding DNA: TGCGCCACCAAAAACAATGAGCAGTTCTTC. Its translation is CATKNNEQFF.

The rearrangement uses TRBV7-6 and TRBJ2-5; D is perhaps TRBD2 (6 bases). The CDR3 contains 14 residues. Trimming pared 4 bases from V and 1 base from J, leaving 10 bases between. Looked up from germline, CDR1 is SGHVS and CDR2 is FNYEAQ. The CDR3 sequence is CASSSRGFQETQYF. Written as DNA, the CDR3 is TGTGCCAGCAGCTCACGGGGGTTCCAAGAGACCCAGTACTTC.

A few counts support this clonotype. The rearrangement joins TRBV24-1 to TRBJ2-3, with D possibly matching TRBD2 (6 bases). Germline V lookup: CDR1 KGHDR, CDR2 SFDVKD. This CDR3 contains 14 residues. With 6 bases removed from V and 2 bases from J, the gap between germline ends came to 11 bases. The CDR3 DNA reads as TGTGCCACCAGTCCGCGGGACCACACAGATACGCAGTATTTT. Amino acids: CATSPRDHTDTQYF.

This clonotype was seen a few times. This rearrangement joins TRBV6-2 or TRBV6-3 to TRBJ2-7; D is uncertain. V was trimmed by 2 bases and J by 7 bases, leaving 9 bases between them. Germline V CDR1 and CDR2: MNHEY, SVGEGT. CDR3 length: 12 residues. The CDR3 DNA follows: TGTGCCAGCAGTTACGCAAACCTGGAGCAGTACTTC. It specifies CASSYANLEQYF.

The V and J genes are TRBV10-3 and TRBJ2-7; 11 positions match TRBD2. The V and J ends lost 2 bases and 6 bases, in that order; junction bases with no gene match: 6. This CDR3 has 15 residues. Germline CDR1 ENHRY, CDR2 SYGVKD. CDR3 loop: CAISEKTSGSPEQYF. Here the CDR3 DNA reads TGTGCCATCAGTGAGAAAACTAGCGGGAGTCCCGAGCAGTACTTC.

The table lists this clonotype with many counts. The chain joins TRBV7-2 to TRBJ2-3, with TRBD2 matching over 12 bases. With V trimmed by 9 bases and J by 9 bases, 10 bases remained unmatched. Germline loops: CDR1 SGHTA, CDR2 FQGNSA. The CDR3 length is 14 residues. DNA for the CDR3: TGTGCCAGTCTCCCCGGACTAGCGGGAAGAACGCAGTATTTT. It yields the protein CASLPGLAGRTQYF. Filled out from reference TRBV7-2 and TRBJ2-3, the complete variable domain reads GAGVSQSPSNKVTEKGKDVELRCDPISGHTALYWYRQSLGQGLEFLIYFQGNSAPDKSGLPSDRFSAERTGGSVSTLTIQRTQQEDSAVYLCASLPGLAGRTQYFGPGTRLTVL.

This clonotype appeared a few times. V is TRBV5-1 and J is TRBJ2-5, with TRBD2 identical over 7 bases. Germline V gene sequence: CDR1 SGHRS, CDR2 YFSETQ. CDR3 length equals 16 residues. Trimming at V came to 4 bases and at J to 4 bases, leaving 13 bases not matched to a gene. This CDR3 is CASSPRTGGPGETQYF. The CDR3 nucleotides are TGCGCCAGCAGCCCCCGAACGGGAGGACCAGGAGAGACCCAGTACTTC.

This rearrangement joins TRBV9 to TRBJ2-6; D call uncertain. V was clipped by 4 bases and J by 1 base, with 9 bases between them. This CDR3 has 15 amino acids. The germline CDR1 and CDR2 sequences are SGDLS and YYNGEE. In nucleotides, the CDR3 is TGTGCCAGCAGCCGTCTATCTTCTGGGGCCAACGTCCTGACTTTC. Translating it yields CASSRLSSGANVLTF.

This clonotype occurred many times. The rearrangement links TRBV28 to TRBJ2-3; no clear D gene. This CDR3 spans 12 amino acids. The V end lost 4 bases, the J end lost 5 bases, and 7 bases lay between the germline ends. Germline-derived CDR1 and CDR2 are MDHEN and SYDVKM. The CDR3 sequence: CASSSEIDTQYF. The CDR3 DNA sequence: TGTGCCAGCAGTTCCGAGATAGATACGCAGTATTTT.

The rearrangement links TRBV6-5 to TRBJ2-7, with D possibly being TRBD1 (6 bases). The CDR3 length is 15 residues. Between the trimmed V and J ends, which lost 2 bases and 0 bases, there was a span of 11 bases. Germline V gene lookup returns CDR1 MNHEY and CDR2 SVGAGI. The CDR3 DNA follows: TGTGCCAGCAGTTACAACAGGGATAGCTCCTACGAGCAGTACTTC. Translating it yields CASSYNRDSSYEQYF.

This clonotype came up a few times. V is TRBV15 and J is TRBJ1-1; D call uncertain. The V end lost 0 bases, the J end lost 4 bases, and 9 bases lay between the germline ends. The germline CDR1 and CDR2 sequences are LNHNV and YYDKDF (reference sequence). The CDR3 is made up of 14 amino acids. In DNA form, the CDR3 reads TGTGCCACCAGCAGAGATCTGGGAGTCACTGAAGCTTTCTTT. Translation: CATSRDLGVTEAFF.

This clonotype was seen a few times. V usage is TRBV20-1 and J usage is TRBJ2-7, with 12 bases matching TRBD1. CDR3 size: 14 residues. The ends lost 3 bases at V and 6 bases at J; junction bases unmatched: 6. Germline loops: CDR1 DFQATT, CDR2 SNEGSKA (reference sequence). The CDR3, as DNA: TGCAGTGCTAGCCCAGGGACAGGGGGCGCCGAGCAGTACTTC. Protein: CSASPGTGGAEQYF.